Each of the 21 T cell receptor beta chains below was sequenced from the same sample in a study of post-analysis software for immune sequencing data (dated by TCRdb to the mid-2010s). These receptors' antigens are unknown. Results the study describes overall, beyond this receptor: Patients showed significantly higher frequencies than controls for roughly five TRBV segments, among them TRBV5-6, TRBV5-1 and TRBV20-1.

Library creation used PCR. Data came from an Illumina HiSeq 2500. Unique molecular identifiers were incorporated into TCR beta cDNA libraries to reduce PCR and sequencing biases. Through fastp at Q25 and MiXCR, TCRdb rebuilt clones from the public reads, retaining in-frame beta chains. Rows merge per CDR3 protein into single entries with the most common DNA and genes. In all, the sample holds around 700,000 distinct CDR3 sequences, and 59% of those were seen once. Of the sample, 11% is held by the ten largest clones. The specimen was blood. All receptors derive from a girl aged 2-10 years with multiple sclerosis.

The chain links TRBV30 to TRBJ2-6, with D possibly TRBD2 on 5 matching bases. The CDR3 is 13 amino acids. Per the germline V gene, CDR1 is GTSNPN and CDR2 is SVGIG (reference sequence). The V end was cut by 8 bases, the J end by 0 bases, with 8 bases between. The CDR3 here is CAGDYSGANVLTF. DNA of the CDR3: TGTGCCGGTGACTACTCTGGGGCCAACGTCCTGACTTTC. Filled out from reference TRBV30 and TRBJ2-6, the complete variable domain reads SQTIHQWPATLVQPVGSPLSLECTVEGTSNPNLYWYRQAAGRGLQLLFYSVGIGQISSEVPQNLSASRPQDRQFILSSKKLLLSDSGFYLCAGDYSGANVLTFGAGSRLTVL.

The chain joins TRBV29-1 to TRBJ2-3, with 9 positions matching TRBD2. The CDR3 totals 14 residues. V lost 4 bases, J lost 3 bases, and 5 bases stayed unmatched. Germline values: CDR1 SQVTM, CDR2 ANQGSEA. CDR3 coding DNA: TGCAGCGTTGGCCCAGCGGGGGGTACAGATACGCAGTATTTT. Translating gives CSVGPAGGTDTQYF.

The CDR3 loop is CASSVEGGLRGEQFF. The CDR3 DNA reads TGTGCCAGCAGCGTCGAAGGTGGGTTACGGGGTGAGCAGTTCTTC. The chain links TRBV9 to TRBJ2-1; D perhaps matches TRBD2 (5 bases). The V gene's germline CDR1 is SGDLS and CDR2 YYNGEE. V dropped 2 bases and J dropped 9 bases, with 18 bases sitting between them. This CDR3 has 15 amino acids.

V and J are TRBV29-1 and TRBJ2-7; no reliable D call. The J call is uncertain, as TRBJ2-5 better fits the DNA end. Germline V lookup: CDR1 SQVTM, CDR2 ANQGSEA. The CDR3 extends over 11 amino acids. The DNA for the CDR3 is TGCAGCGCCGTGGGGCAAGAGACCCAGTACTTC. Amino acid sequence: CSAVGQETQYF.

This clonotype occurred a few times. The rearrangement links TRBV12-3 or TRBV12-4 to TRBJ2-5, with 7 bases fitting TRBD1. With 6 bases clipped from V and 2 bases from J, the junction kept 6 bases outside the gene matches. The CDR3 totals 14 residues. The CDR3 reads CASRLQTGQETQYF. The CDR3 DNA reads TGTGCCAGCAGACTACAGACAGGGCAAGAGACCCAGTACTTC.

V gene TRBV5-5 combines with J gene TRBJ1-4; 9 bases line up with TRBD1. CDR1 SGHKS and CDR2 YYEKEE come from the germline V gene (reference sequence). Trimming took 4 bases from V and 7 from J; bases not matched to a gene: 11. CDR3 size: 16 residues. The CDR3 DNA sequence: TGTGCCAGCAGCCCGGGGACAGGGCGGTTTCCTGAAAAACTGTTTTTT. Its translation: CASSPGTGRFPEKLFF.

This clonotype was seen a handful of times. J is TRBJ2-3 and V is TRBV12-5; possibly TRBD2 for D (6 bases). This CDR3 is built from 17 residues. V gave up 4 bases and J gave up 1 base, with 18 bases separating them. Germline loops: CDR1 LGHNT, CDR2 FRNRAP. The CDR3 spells CASGSTWDSWGTDTQYF. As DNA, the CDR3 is TGTGCTAGTGGTTCGACCTGGGACTCTTGGGGCACAGATACGCAGTATTTT.

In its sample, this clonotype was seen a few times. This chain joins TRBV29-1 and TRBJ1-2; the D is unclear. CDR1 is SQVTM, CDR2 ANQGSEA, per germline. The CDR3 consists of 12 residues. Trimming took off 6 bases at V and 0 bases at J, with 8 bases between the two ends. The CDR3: CSVGDANYGYTF. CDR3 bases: TGCAGCGTCGGAGATGCTAACTATGGCTACACCTTC.

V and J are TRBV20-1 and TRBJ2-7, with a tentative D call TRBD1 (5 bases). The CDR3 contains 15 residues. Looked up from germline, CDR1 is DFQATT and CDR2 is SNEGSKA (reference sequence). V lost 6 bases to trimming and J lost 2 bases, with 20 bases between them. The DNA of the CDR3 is TGCAGTGCCAGCCATGGGGCCGTTGGGACCTACGAGCAGTACTTC. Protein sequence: CSASHGAVGTYEQYF.

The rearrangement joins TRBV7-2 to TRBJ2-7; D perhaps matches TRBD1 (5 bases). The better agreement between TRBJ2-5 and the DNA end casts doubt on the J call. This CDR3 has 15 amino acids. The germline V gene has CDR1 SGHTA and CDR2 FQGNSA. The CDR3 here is CASSFGVQGRETQYF. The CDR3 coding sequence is TGTGCCAGCAGCTTTGGCGTTCAGGGTCGTGAGACCCAGTACTTC.

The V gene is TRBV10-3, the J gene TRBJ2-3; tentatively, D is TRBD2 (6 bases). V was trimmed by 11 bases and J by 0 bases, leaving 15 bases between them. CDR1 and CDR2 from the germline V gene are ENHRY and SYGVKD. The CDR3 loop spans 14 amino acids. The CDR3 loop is CADLGTSSTDTQYF. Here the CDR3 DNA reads TGTGCCGATCTCGGGACTTCTAGCACAGATACGCAGTATTTT.

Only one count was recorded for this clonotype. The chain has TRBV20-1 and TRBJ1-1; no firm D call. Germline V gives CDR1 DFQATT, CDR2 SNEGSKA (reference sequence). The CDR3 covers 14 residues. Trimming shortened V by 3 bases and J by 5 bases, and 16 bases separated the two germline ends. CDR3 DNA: TGCAGTGCTAGGGTTCCAAGGTCTAAAACTGAAGCTTTCTTT. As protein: CSARVPRSKTEAFF.

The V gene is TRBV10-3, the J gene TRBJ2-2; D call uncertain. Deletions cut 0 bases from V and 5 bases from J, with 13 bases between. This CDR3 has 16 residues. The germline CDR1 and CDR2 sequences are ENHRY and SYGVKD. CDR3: CAISESGRDGTGELFF. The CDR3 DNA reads TGTGCCATCAGTGAGTCTGGAAGGGATGGGACCGGGGAGCTGTTTTTT.

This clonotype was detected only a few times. CDR3: CSARVDAVAQETQYF. CDR3 in DNA: TGCAGTGCCCGAGTAGACGCGGTGGCCCAAGAGACCCAGTACTTC. V and J are TRBV20-1 and TRBJ2-5; D call uncertain. The CDR3 contains 15 residues. V lost 6 bases, J lost 1 base, and 18 bases lay in between. The germline CDR1 and CDR2 sequences are DFQATT and SNEGSKA (reference sequence).

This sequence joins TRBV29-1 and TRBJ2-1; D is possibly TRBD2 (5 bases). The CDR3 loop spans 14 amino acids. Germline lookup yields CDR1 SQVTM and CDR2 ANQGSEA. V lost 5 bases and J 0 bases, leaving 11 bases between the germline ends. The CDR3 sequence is CSVLRESSYNEQFF. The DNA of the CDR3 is TGCAGCGTTTTGAGGGAAAGCTCCTACAATGAGCAGTTCTTC.

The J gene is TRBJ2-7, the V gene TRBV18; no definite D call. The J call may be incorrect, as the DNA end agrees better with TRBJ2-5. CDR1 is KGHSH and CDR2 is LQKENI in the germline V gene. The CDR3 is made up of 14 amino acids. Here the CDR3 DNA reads TGTGCCAGCTCACCATCCCGCGCTGGAGAGACCCAGTACTTC. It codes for CASSPSRAGETQYF.

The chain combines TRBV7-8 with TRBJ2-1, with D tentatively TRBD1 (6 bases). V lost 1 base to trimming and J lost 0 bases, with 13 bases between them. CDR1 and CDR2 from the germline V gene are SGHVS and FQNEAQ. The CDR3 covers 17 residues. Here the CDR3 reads CASSLGSGVASYNEQFF. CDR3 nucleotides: TGTGCCAGCAGCTTAGGCTCAGGGGTAGCCTCCTACAATGAGCAGTTCTTC.

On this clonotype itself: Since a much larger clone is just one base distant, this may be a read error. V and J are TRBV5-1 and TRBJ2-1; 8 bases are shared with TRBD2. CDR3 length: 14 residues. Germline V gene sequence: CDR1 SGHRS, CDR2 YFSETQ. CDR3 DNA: TGCGTCAGCGGATCGGGACTAGAGAAGGGTGAGCAGTTCTTC. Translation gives CVSGSGLEKGEQFF.

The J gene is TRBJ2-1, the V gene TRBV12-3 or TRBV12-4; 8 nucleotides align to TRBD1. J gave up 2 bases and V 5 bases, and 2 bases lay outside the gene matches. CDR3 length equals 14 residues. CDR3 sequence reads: CASSQGAPYNEQFF. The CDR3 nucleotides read TGTGCCAGCAGTCAGGGGGCGCCCTACAATGAGCAGTTCTTC.

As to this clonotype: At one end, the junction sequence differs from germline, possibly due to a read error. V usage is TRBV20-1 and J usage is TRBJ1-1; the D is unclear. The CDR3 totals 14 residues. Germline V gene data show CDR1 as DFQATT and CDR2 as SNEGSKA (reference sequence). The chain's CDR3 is CRAPVRILNTEAFF. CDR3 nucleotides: TGCCGTGCCCCAGTACGTATATTGAACACTGAAGCTTTCTTT.

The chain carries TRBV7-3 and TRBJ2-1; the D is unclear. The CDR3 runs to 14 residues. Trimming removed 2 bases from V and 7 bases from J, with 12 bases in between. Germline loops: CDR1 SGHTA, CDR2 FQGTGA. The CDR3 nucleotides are TGTGCCAGCAGCTTACGACCCCTAGAGAATGAGCAGTTCTTC. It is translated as CASSLRPLENEQFF.